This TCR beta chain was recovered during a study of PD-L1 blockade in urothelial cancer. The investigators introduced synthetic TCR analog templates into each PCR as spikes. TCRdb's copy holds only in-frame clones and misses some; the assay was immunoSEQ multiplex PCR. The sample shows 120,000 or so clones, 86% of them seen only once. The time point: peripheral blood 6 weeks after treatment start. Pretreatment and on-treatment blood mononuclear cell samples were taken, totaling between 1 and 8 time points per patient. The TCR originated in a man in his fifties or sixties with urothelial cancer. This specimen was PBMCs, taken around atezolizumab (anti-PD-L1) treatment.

DNA of the CDR3: TGTGCCAGCAGTTTATCGGGGGGGGGTCTCGGCGGGTTTGGGGATGAGCAGTTCTTC. Its protein is CASSLSGGGLGGFGDEQFF. The V and J genes are TRBV28 and TRBJ2-1; 8 nucleotides align to TRBD2. The germline V gene encodes CDR1 MDHEN and CDR2 SYDVKM. This CDR3 spans 19 amino acids. The trim removed 1 base at V and 8 bases at J, leaving 19 bases unmatched.